One T cell receptor beta chain is described in this entry. Its antigen is currently unknown. The entry originates in a study of T-cell memory formation after mild COVID-19. TCRdb recomputed calls from the 5' RACE reads with MiXCR, one row per CDR3 protein. The data contain 150,000 or so distinct CDR3 sequences, roughly 31% of them singletons. Trimming removed 2 bases from V and 2 bases from J, with 11 bases in between. The CDR3 sequence is 15 residues long. CDR1 is LGHNA and CDR2 is YSLEER in the germline V gene. Study results and limitations: Prior to infection, memory already included some responding clones, suggesting cross-reactive memory joined.

The chain couples TRBV4-3 to TRBJ2-3; no clear D gene. The specimen sequenced was PBMCs or a T cell subset sorted from them (not recorded which). The TCR sequence derives from an adult woman who had mild COVID-19 (a few samples of this study predate the infection). Cell type and time point are not known. CDR3 amino acids: CASSQIGLATDTQYF. CDR3 coding DNA: TGCGCCAGCAGCCAAATCGGGCTTGCCACAGATACGCAGTATTTT.